This is a list of T cell receptor beta chains from one sample in a study of T cell responses to AZD1222 COVID-19 vaccine. Repertoires were generated with immunoSEQ multiplex PCR, while TCRdb's copy carries only in-frame clones and drops some. The table shows about 100,000 clones, with about 89% occurring only once. The source material was peripheral blood, sampled on day 0 of AZD1222 vaccination. The receptors stem from an adult in good health. Both conserved end residues are part of each CDR3. A D gene is named only where the DNA matches it firmly. Not all rows give a size; the values are once, few, many and, for expanded clones, a class.

DNA | CDR3 | J | D | size | V
TGTGCCAGCAGTGACGGCCAGGGTAGTCAGCCCCAGCATTTT | CASSDGQGSQPQHF | TRBJ1-5 | . | . | TRBV6-1
TGTGCCAGCCATGAGGGACAGAGCAATCAGCCCCAGCATTTT | CASHEGQSNQPQHF | TRBJ1-5 | TRBD1 | . | TRBV6-5
TGTGCCAGCAGCTCGTTTAGCGGGGCTACCATCTACGAGCAGTACTTC | CASSSFSGATIYEQYF | TRBJ2-7 | TRBD2 | . | TRBV7-9
TGCGCCAGCAGCCTAAGGGGGGGAATTGAAGCTTTCTTT | CASSLRGGIEAFF | TRBJ1-1 | . | few | TRBV5-1
TGCAGCGTGAACCAGGGGGGCACTGAAGCTTTCTTT | CSVNQGGTEAFF | TRBJ1-1 | TRBD1 | . | TRBV29-1
TGTGCCAGCAGCTTAGTTCGGCGGGGGCCTGGCTACACCTTC | CASSLVRRGPGYTF | TRBJ1-2 | . | . | TRBV11-2
TGTGCCAGCAGTCCAAACGAGGCTGGGAACACTGAAGCTTTCTTT | CASSPNEAGNTEAFF | TRBJ1-1 | . | . | TRBV6-5
TGTGCCAGCAATCCAGGAGGGACTACGCAGTATTTT | CASNPGGTTQYF | TRBJ2-3 | . | . | TRBV6-6
TGTGCCAGCAGTTTCCCACCAAGAGGCAATGAGCAGTTCTTC | CASSFPPRGNEQFF | TRBJ2-1 | . | once | TRBV28
TGTGCCAGCAGCCAAGGGTGGGGGCGCGGTGGCTACACCTTC | CASSQGWGRGGYTF | TRBJ1-2 | . | . | TRBV3-1/TRBV3-2
TGTGCCAGCAGCCAAACTAGCGGGAGCCCCCATGAGCAGTTCTTC | CASSQTSGSPHEQFF | TRBJ2-1 | TRBD2 | . | TRBV3-1/TRBV3-2
TGTGCCAGCAGCCTCGACAGGGATCAGCCCCAGCATTTT | CASSLDRDQPQHF | TRBJ1-5 | TRBD1 | . | TRBV6-5
TGTGCCAGCAGACAGGGGTTCACTGAAGCTTTCTTT | CASRQGFTEAFF | TRBJ1-1 | TRBD1 | once | TRBV3-1/TRBV3-2
TGTGCCAGCAGTGCCGCAGGGAACTATGGCTACACCTTC | CASSAAGNYGYTF | TRBJ1-2 | . | . | TRBV25-1
TGTGCCAGCAAGATAAAGGAGAGGTTGAACACCGGGGAGCTGTTTTTT | CASKIKERLNTGELFF | TRBJ2-2 | . | . | TRBV5-6
TGTGCCAGCAGTTACTCTGGGACCTCCTATGGCTACACCTTC | CASSYSGTSYGYTF | TRBJ1-2 | . | . | TRBV6-2/TRBV6-3
TGTGCCTGGAGCCAGGGGATTGAGCAGTTCTTC | CAWSQGIEQFF | TRBJ2-1 | . | . | TRBV30
TGTGCCAGCAGTGATCTACGACAGGGTCTAAGTAGCACTGAAGCTTTCTTT | CASSDLRQGLSSTEAFF | TRBJ1-1 | TRBD1 | . | TRBV6-4
TGTGCCAGCACGCCGGGACTGCCCTATGGCTACACCTTC | CASTPGLPYGYTF | TRBJ1-2 | . | . | TRBV2
TGCGCCAGCAGCCCGCTGGGGATGGGAGGCAATCAGCCCCAGCATTTT | CASSPLGMGGNQPQHF | TRBJ1-5 | . | . | TRBV5-1
TGTGCCAGCAGCTCCCCGGGGGGCACCTACGAGCAGTACTTC | CASSSPGGTYEQYF | TRBJ2-7 | . | few | TRBV7-9
TGTGCCAGCAGTCCGCGACGTGAAAAACTGTTTTTT | CASSPRREKLFF | TRBJ1-4 | . | . | TRBV12-3/TRBV12-4
TGTGCCAGCAGCAAATCCCGAGAAATCACCGGGGAGCTGTTTTTT | CASSKSREITGELFF | TRBJ2-2 | . | . | TRBV21-1
TGCGCCAGCAGCTTGGCGGCGGGAGCTCCCTACGAGCAGTACTTC | CASSLAAGAPYEQYF | TRBJ2-7 | TRBD2 | . | TRBV5-1
TGTGCCAGCAGTTTAGGATCTTTGGCCCAGCATTTT | CASSLGSLAQHF | TRBJ1-5 | . | once | TRBV28
TGTGCCAGCGAAGGGGTCAGGGGGCGTGACTATGGCTACACCTTC | CASEGVRGRDYGYTF | TRBJ1-2 | TRBD1 | . | TRBV6-5
TGTGCCAGCAGTTTTGGGGCAGGGGAGGGGAAGCAGTTCTTC | CASSFGAGEGKQFF | TRBJ2-1 | . | . | TRBV27
TGTGCCAGCAGCCCTGTCCCGGGACGGAGAAGCTCCTATGGCTACACCTTC | CASSPVPGRRSSYGYTF | TRBJ1-2 | . | . | TRBV6-2/TRBV6-3
TGTGCCAGCAAGGGACAGGGGGCTACAGATACGCAGTATTTT | CASKGQGATDTQYF | TRBJ2-3 | TRBD1 | . | TRBV6-5
TGCGCCACCTCGCCGGGACTAGCGGGAGGGCTCACCTACAATGAGCAGTTCTTC | CATSPGLAGGLTYNEQFF | TRBJ2-1 | TRBD2 | . | TRBV5-1
TGTGCCAGCAGCTCGGAAGCGGGGTGGACAGATACGCAGTATTTT | CASSSEAGWTDTQYF | TRBJ2-3 | TRBD2 | once | TRBV7-3
TGTGCCAGCAGTAGATCGGGGTCCTACGAGCAGTACTTC | CASSRSGSYEQYF | TRBJ2-7 | . | . | TRBV27
TGTGCCAGCAGCTCAAGGGCAAGGAATGGCTACACCTTC | CASSSRARNGYTF | TRBJ1-2 | . | . | TRBV2
TGTGCCAGCAGTGAAAGGGGCAGGGGGAATGGCTACACCTTC | CASSERGRGNGYTF | TRBJ1-2 | TRBD1 | . | TRBV2
TGTGCCAGCAGTCCAGGGACACCCAACTATGGCTACACCTTC | CASSPGTPNYGYTF | TRBJ1-2 | . | once | TRBV28
TGTGCCAGCAACCCTAGACAGGCAACTAATGAAAAACTGTTTTTT | CASNPRQATNEKLFF | TRBJ1-4 | . | . | TRBV21-1
TGTGCCAGCACCGACAGACAGCTGAACACTGAAGCTTTCTTT | CASTDRQLNTEAFF | TRBJ1-1 | . | . | TRBV2
TGCGCCAGCAGCTTGGAAGCTTCAGGAACCCTAAGGACCGGGGAGCTGTTTTTT | CASSLEASGTLRTGELFF | TRBJ2-2 | . | . | TRBV5-1
TGCAGTGCTAGTAGGCCGGACATGATGAACACTGAAGCTTTCTTT | CSASRPDMMNTEAFF | TRBJ1-1 | . | . | TRBV20-1
TGTGCCATCAGCGAGGGACAGGGAGAAGAGACCCAGTACTTC | CAISEGQGEETQYF | TRBJ2-5 | TRBD1 | . | TRBV10-3
TGTGCCAGCAGAACCTCAGGGGCGGGGACCGGGGAGCTGTTTTTT | CASRTSGAGTGELFF | TRBJ2-2 | . | . | TRBV6-4
TGTGCCAGCAGTGAAGCGGGAGTAAATCAGCCCCAGCATTTT | CASSEAGVNQPQHF | TRBJ1-5 | . | once | TRBV6-1
TGTGCCAGCAGTGACTCACCTCTCACAGATACGCAGTATTTT | CASSDSPLTDTQYF | TRBJ2-3 | . | once | TRBV6-4
TGTGCCAGCTCACCACCAAGTACAGAGATTGGCTACACCTTC | CASSPPSTEIGYTF | TRBJ1-2 | . | . | TRBV18
TGTGCCGTCCGCCGGGGGTCCGGGGAAAAACTGTTTTTT | CAVRRGSGEKLFF | TRBJ1-4 | . | . | TRBV7-9
TGTGCCAGCAGCCCCTGGGACAGGGGCACAGATACGCAGTATTTT | CASSPWDRGTDTQYF | TRBJ2-3 | TRBD1 | . | TRBV7-8
TGTGCCAGCAGTGAGGCACCAGGGTCGGTGCAGTACTTC | CASSEAPGSVQYF | TRBJ2-7 | . | . | TRBV2
TGTGCCAGCAGTGTGGAAGGCGGGGCAGAGAGTGGCTACACCTTC | CASSVEGGAESGYTF | TRBJ1-2 | . | . | TRBV2
TGTGCCAGCAGTTGGGCTCAGGGGAGCCCCTACGAGCAGTACTTC | CASSWAQGSPYEQYF | TRBJ2-7 | . | . | TRBV6-5
TGTGCCAGCAGCCTCAACAGGGGGAGCACTGAAGCTTTCTTT | CASSLNRGSTEAFF | TRBJ1-1 | TRBD1 | . | TRBV7-8
TGTGCCAGCAGCTTAAGGGTCATGGAACAGACCCAGTACTTC | CASSLRVMEQTQYF | TRBJ2-5 | . | . | TRBV7-2
TGTGCCAGCACCGGGACAGGGGGCACTGAAGCTTTCTTT | CASTGTGGTEAFF | TRBJ1-1 | TRBD1 | . | TRBV28
TGCGCCAGCAGCCGCGCCAATCAGCCCCAGCATTTT | CASSRANQPQHF | TRBJ1-5 | . | . | TRBV10-2
TGCGCCAGCAGCCAAGTACTGGGGGTCAGGGGCTACACCTTC | CASSQVLGVRGYTF | TRBJ1-2 | . | . | TRBV4-1
TGTGCCAGCAGCAACCAGGGAGGGGGAAGCAATCAGCCCCAGCATTTT | CASSNQGGGSNQPQHF | TRBJ1-5 | . | . | TRBV5-5
TGTGCCAGCAGCTTAGTGGGCCAGGGTGGCAATCAGCCCCAGCATTTT | CASSLVGQGGNQPQHF | TRBJ1-5 | . | . | TRBV11-3
TGCGCCAGCAGCCAAGATCTGGGACAGGGTAATTCACCCCTCCACTTT | CASSQDLGQGNSPLHF | TRBJ1-6 | TRBD1 | . | TRBV4-1
TGTGCCAGCAGCCTCTTGACTAGCGGGGGGGCGGAAGAGACCCAGTACTTC | CASSLLTSGGAEETQYF | TRBJ2-5 | TRBD2 | . | TRBV5-6
TGTGCCAGCAGCTTATTCCGGGGACTATACTACAATGAGCAGTTCTTC | CASSLFRGLYYNEQFF | TRBJ2-1 | TRBD2 | . | TRBV7-8